These 19 T cell receptor beta chains were all obtained from the same sample, sequenced in a study of T cell repertoires in cytomegalovirus infection. Their cognate antigens are unknown. TCRdb re-derived calls from the reads in MiXCR, one entry per CDR3 protein. The table includes hundreds of thousands of distinct CDR3 sequences, approximately 33% detected once. The sequencing here drew on cultured PBMCs, taken from culture after CMV antigen stimulation. The origin of the receptors is a human donor in good health (CMV status not recorded). Some clones in this sample may be carry-over from other donors' samples.

The chain combines TRBV7-9 with TRBJ2-3; TRBD1 agrees at 12 bases. Germline CDR1 SEHNR, CDR2 FQNEAQ (reference sequence). The trim removed 2 bases at V and 2 bases at J, leaving 5 bases unmatched. The CDR3 runs 17 residues. The CDR3 sequence is CASSLRRGQGATDTQYF. DNA of the CDR3: TGTGCCAGCAGCTTACGCCGGGGACAGGGGGCCACAGATACGCAGTATTTT.

This clonotype was picked up a small number of times. The V gene is TRBV7-6, the J gene TRBJ2-1; D is perhaps TRBD2 (6 bases). Trimming stripped 3 bases from V and 6 bases from J, with 12 bases between. The V gene's germline CDR1 is SGHVS and CDR2 FNYEAQ. This CDR3 has 14 amino acids. The CDR3 sequence is CASSFGGALNEQFF. CDR3 nucleotides: TGTGCCAGCAGCTTTGGCGGGGCCCTCAATGAGCAGTTCTTC. The full variable domain, its missing parts supplied by reference TRBV7-6 and TRBJ2-1, is GAGVSQSPRYKVTKRGQDVALRCDPISGHVSLYWYRQALGQGPEFLTYFNYEAQQDKSGLPNDRFSAERPEGSISTLTIQRTEQRDSAMYRCASSFGGALNEQFFGPGTRLTVL.

Notes on this clonotype: Given a much more abundant clone one base away, this may be a read error. The chain employs TRBV7-6 and TRBJ2-7; the D gene is possibly TRBD2 (5 bases). Germline CDR1 and CDR2: SGHVS and FNYEAQ. This CDR3 is built from 16 residues. As DNA, the CDR3 is TGTGCCACCAGCCCCTCAGCGTCCACCTTGCGGGTCGAACAGTACTTC. Translating it yields CATSPSASTLRVEQYF.

In its sample, this clonotype was seen once. The V and J genes are TRBV2 and TRBJ2-5; D gene uncertain. The CDR3 totals 14 residues. The V gene lost 4 bases and the J gene lost 1 base, with 10 bases spanning the gap. The germline CDR1 and CDR2 sequences are SNHLY and FYNNEI. The CDR3 region is CASSVGFSQETQYF. The CDR3 coding sequence is TGTGCCAGCAGTGTCGGTTTCAGCCAAGAGACCCAGTACTTC.

This clonotype was observed a few times. V is TRBV6-6 and J is TRBJ2-1; D is perhaps TRBD1 (5 bases). This CDR3 spans 15 amino acids. V gave up 2 bases and J gave up 5 bases, with 13 bases separating them. CDR1 and CDR2 (germline): MNHNY, SVGAGI (reference sequence). CDR3 in DNA: TGTGCCAGCAGTTACCGCGCAGGGATTAACAATGAGCAGTTCTTC. As protein: CASSYRAGINNEQFF.

The chain joins TRBV4-1 to TRBJ2-7; no clear D. Trimming stripped 2 bases from V and 7 bases from J, with 21 bases between. In germline, CDR1 is MGHRA, CDR2 YSYEKL. The CDR3 extends over 16 amino acids. CDR3 region: CASSQPGRTNAREQYF. The DNA for the CDR3 is TGCGCCAGCAGCCAACCAGGACGGACCAATGCTCGGGAGCAGTACTTC.

CDR3 residues: CASSPDVYTPGGAGNIQYF. As DNA, the CDR3 is TGTGCCAGCAGCCCGGACGTATATACCCCGGGGGGAGCGGGAAACATTCAGTACTTC. V and J are TRBV7-9 and TRBJ2-4; 7 bases align to TRBD2. CDR3 length: 19 amino acids. Trimming took 5 bases from V and 6 from J; bases not matched to a gene: 22. CDR1 SEHNR and CDR2 FQNEAQ come from the germline V gene (reference sequence).

The gene calls are TRBV19 and TRBJ1-1; D is unresolved. Germline V gives CDR1 LNHDA, CDR2 SQIVND (reference sequence). Trimming stripped 2 bases from V and 2 bases from J, with 12 bases between. This CDR3 is built from 15 residues. The CDR3 DNA is TGTGCCAGTAGTATATCTAGGAGAAGCAACACTGAAGCTTTCTTT. This gives the protein CASSISRRSNTEAFF. Complete variable domain (other parts from reference TRBV19 and TRBJ1-1): DGGITQSPKYLFRKEGQNVTLSCEQNLNHDAMYWYRQDPGQGLRLIYYSQIVNDFQKGDIAEGYSVSREKKESFPLTVTSAQKNPTAFYLCASSISRRSNTEAFFGQGTRLTVV.

The chain is built from TRBV28 and TRBJ2-4; D might be TRBD1 or TRBD2, each matching 5 bases. The CDR3 is 15 residues long. Germline CDR1 is MDHEN and CDR2 is SYDVKM. With 7 bases removed from V and 0 bases from J, the gap between germline ends came to 13 bases. The CDR3 reads CASTGAREAKNIQYF. The CDR3 nucleotides read TGTGCCAGCACCGGGGCAAGGGAAGCCAAAAACATTCAGTACTTC.

This clonotype was detected only a few times. The V gene is TRBV4-2, the J gene TRBJ1-2, with a weak D call TRBD1 (6 bases). CDR1 is LGHNA, CDR2 YNFKEQ, per germline. Trimming cost V 4 bases and J 5 bases, with 11 bases left between them. The CDR3 sequence is 13 residues long. The CDR3, as DNA: TGTGCCAGCAGCCTACAGGGAAGGTATGGCTACACCTTC. It encodes CASSLQGRYGYTF.

This clonotype was recorded a few times. The gene calls are TRBV7-9 and TRBJ1-1; no firm D call. The germline V and J ends were trimmed by 1 base and 0 bases, with 12 bases remaining between them. The CDR3 sequence is 16 residues long. Germline V gives CDR1 SEHNR, CDR2 FQNEAQ (reference sequence). DNA of the CDR3: TGTGCCAGCAGCTTAGGATTTGGGAATATGAACACTGAAGCTTTCTTT. Translated, it gives CASSLGFGNMNTEAFF.

The sample holds many counts of this clonotype. The chain recombines TRBV7-2 with TRBJ2-7; D remains ambiguous. Trimming cost V 1 base and J 2 bases, with 12 bases left between them. This CDR3 region has 15 residues. CDR1 is SGHTA, CDR2 FQGNSA, per germline. CDR3 sequence (DNA): TGTGCCAGCAGCTTAGAGTCTTTAGGGCCCTACGAGCAGTACTTC. Protein: CASSLESLGPYEQYF.

This clonotype was counted at least ten times. This sequence joins TRBV7-2 and TRBJ2-7, with D perhaps matching TRBD2 (8 bases). The V gene lost 5 bases and the J gene lost 3 bases, with 20 bases spanning the gap. Germline CDR1 SGHTA, CDR2 FQGNSA. The CDR3 sequence is 16 residues long. The CDR3 sequence is CASSPRGGGRSYEQYF. As DNA, the CDR3 is TGTGCCAGCAGCCCTAGAGGGGGCGGGAGGAGCTACGAGCAGTACTTC.

The chain links TRBV12-3 or TRBV12-4 to TRBJ1-2; D ambiguous. Between the trimmed V and J ends, which lost 5 bases and 7 bases, there was a span of 17 bases. The CDR3 sequence is 14 residues long. Here the CDR3 DNA reads TGTGCCAGCAGTCCCGCTCGCGTTCGGAGTGGCTACACCTTC. It codes for CASSPARVRSGYTF.

This chain links TRBV19 with TRBJ2-3; D call uncertain. This CDR3 region has 13 residues. V was clipped by 5 bases and J by 4 bases, with 10 bases between them. CDR1 LNHDA and CDR2 SQIVND come from the germline V gene (reference sequence). CDR3 residues: CASSVTGADTQYF. CDR3 nucleotide sequence: TGTGCCAGTAGTGTCACCGGAGCAGATACGCAGTATTTT.

This chain joins TRBV2 and TRBJ2-1, with TRBD2 identical over 12 bases. The junction had 6 bases not matched to a gene; V was cut back by 6 bases and J by 6 bases. Germline V gives CDR1 SNHLY, CDR2 FYNNEI. The CDR3 is 15 residues long. The chain's CDR3 is CASSGLAGGTNEQFF. CDR3 sequence (DNA): TGTGCCAGCAGCGGTCTAGCGGGAGGGACCAATGAGCAGTTCTTC. The entire variable domain, with the rest obtained from reference TRBV2 and TRBJ2-1, is as follows: EPEVTQTPSHQVTQMGQEVILRCVPISNHLYFYWYRQILGQKVEFLVSFYNNEISEKSEIFDDQFSVERPDGSNFTLKIRSTKLEDSAMYFCASSGLAGGTNEQFFGPGTRLTVL.

The chain uses TRBV19 and TRBJ1-1; D uncertain. This CDR3 has 14 residues. Trimming took off 0 bases at V and 0 bases at J, with 5 bases between the two ends. CDR1 and CDR2 from the germline V gene are LNHDA and SQIVND (reference sequence). The chain's CDR3 is CASSIEFLNTEAFF. The CDR3 DNA reads TGTGCCAGTAGTATAGAGTTCTTGAACACTGAAGCTTTCTTT.

This rearrangement joins TRBV7-2 to TRBJ2-3, with D possibly called TRBD1 or TRBD2 (6 bases each). The CDR3 has 16 amino acids. Germline values: CDR1 SGHTA, CDR2 FQGNSA. Trimming cost V 5 bases and J 2 bases, with 17 bases left between them. The CDR3 reads CASSLTGAPNTDTQYF. DNA of the CDR3: TGTGCCAGCAGCCTCACGGGGGCCCCTAACACAGATACGCAGTATTTT.

V gene TRBV10-3 combines with J gene TRBJ1-3, with 10 bases identical to TRBD1. The CDR3 sequence is 14 residues long. Looked up from germline, CDR1 is ENHRY and CDR2 is SYGVKD. The J segment lost 7 bases and the V segment lost 0 bases, leaving 0 bases of the junction unmatched. CDR3 nucleotides: TGTGCCATCAGTGAGTCGACAGGGGGCAACACCATATATTTT. Its protein product is CAISESTGGNTIYF.